Listed here are 11 T cell receptor beta chains from one sample, sequenced in a study of shared clonotypes between healthy human individuals. The assay was immunoSEQ multiplex PCR, and TCRdb's table has in-frame clones only and misses some. Among some 1.4 million clones listed, around 97% were seen once. Sequences were obtained from naive CD4+ T cells sorted from blood. The subset was: CD45RA+ positively selected. The receptors here all came from a man aged 30 to 39 in good health.

The chain is built from TRBV5-1 and TRBJ2-7, with 8 bases matching TRBD2. Germline V gene sequence: CDR1 SGHRS, CDR2 YFSETQ. V was pared by 3 bases and J by 4 bases, with 12 bases of the junction left unmatched. The CDR3 sequence is 16 residues long. The CDR3 sequence: CASSSTSGSTSYEQYF. For the CDR3, the DNA is TGCGCCAGCAGCTCCACGAGCGGGAGTACTTCTTACGAGCAGTACTTC.

The V gene is TRBV7-2, the J gene TRBJ1-2; the match to TRBD1 covers 7 bases. The CDR3 is 15 residues long. Unmatched junction bases numbered 7, after V lost 1 base and J lost 5 bases. The germline CDR1 and CDR2 sequences are SGHTA and FQGNSA. CDR3 in DNA: TGTGCCAGCAGCTTAGTGGCAGGGGGGAGATATGGCTACACCTTC. Translating gives CASSLVAGGRYGYTF.

This rearrangement joins TRBV1 to TRBJ2-2; the table's D call, TRBD2, was not checked against the DNA. TRBV1 is labeled a pseudogene. The CDR3 runs 15 residues. The CDR3 DNA sequence: TGCACCAGCAGCCCGCTAGCGGGAGGCACCGGGGAGCTGTTTTTT. Its translation: CTSSPLAGGTGELFF.

This clone was picked up a small number of times. Other nucleotide sequences in the sample specify the same CDR3. The chain carries TRBV7-2 and TRBJ2-3; 8 positions agree with TRBD1. The CDR3 is 15 residues long. With 5 bases clipped from V and 3 bases from J, the junction kept 7 bases outside the gene matches. CDR1 SGHTA and CDR2 FQGNSA come from the germline V gene. CDR3 residues: CASSTRQGRTDTQYF. The DNA of the CDR3 is TGTGCCAGCAGCACCCGACAGGGGCGGACAGATACGCAGTATTTT.

The chain couples TRBV29-1 to TRBJ2-2; 14 positions match TRBD2. This CDR3 is 15 amino acids long. V gave up 5 bases and J gave up 5 bases; unmatched junction bases: 4. Germline CDR1 reads SQVTM; CDR2 reads ANQGSEA. The CDR3 region is CSVLGLAGGTGELFF. The CDR3 DNA reads as TGCAGCGTTCTCGGACTAGCGGGAGGTACCGGGGAGCTGTTTTTT.

V gene TRBV19 combines with J gene TRBJ1-5, with TRBD1 as a possible D gene (5 bases). The CDR3 contains 14 residues. Per germline, CDR1 LNHDA and CDR2 SQIVND (reference sequence). V lost 3 bases, J lost 5 bases, and 11 bases lay in between. CDR3 bases: TGTGCCAGTAGTATTAGGCAGGGCTATCAGCCCCAGCATTTT. The encoded protein is CASSIRQGYQPQHF.

The rearrangement links TRBV6-5 to TRBJ1-4; D may be TRBD1 (6 bases). This CDR3 region has 15 residues. V was trimmed by 4 bases and J by 3 bases, leaving 12 bases between them. From germline, CDR1 is MNHEY and CDR2 SVGAGI. CDR3 nucleotide sequence: TGTGCCAGCAGTTCGTCAGGGGCGGCTAATGAAAAACTGTTTTTT. It encodes CASSSSGAANEKLFF.

The J gene is TRBJ2-3, the V gene TRBV5-3; 10 bases agree with TRBD2. TRBV5-3 is annotated as an ORF whose role is uncertain. With 2 bases clipped from V and 4 bases from J, the junction kept 7 bases outside the gene matches. The CDR3 extends over 16 amino acids. The chain's CDR3 is CARSFPSGSRADTQYF. The DNA of the CDR3 is TGTGCCAGAAGCTTCCCTAGCGGGAGTAGGGCAGATACGCAGTATTTT.

The chain links TRBV2 to TRBJ1-2; D not resolved. Trimming left V 2 bases short and J 4 bases short, with 14 bases between. CDR1 and CDR2 (germline): SNHLY, FYNNEI. The CDR3 loop spans 15 amino acids. CDR3 coding DNA: TGTGCCAGCAGTGAAACGAATGATTTCGGCTATGGCTACACCTTC. It is translated as CASSETNDFGYGYTF.

This sequence joins TRBV6-5 and TRBJ2-2; 9 bases align to TRBD2. The V segment lost 8 bases and the J segment 0 bases; nucleotides outside the gene matches: 1. The V gene's germline CDR1 is MNHEY and CDR2 SVGAGI. This CDR3 is 14 amino acids long. The DNA of the CDR3 is TGTGCCAGCCGACTAGCGGCGAACACCGGGGAGCTGTTTTTT. This codes for CASRLAANTGELFF.

The genes are TRBV19 and TRBJ2-4; D is uncertain. Per the germline V gene, CDR1 is LNHDA and CDR2 is SQIVND (reference sequence). V shed 9 bases and J shed 5 bases, with 20 bases lying between them. The CDR3 is made up of 15 amino acids. The DNA of the CDR3 is TGTGCCAGCCGGGCGCGGCCCAAACCCGAAAACATTCAGTACTTC. Amino acid sequence: CASRARPKPENIQYF.